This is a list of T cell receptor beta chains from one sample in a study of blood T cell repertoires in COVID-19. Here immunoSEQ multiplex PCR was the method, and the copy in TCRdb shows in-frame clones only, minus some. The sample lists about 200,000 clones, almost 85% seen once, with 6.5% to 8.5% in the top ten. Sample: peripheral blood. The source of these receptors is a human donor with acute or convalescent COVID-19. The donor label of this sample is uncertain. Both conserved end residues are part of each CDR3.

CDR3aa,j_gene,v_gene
CASTRDRGDTEAFF,TRBJ1-1,TRBV19
CASSSSPGLADTQYF,TRBJ2-3,TRBV7-9
CASRKPGKAYTEAFF,TRBJ1-1,TRBV28
CASSTTGTGVDFALTEAFF,TRBJ1-1,TRBV19
CASSSPWQGAPGEQYF,TRBJ2-7,TRBV7-9
CASSIRVERTEAFF,TRBJ1-1,TRBV19
CASSEGGFSTNEKLFF,TRBJ1-4,TRBV10-2
CASSVGGQGNQPQHF,TRBJ1-5,TRBV9
CASSGGRATDTQYF,TRBJ2-3,TRBV5-1
CAISESRTRLTEQYF,TRBJ2-7,TRBV10-3
CASSSSGSQPQHF,TRBJ1-5,TRBV6-5
CATHPGDRGRSYGYTF,TRBJ1-2,TRBV28
CAWSRQVNTEAFF,TRBJ1-1,TRBV30
CASSMETGSLGGNTIYF,TRBJ1-3,TRBV19
CASKNLAGGEYNEQFF,TRBJ2-1,TRBV3-1/TRBV3-2
CASSGRGKSGSYEQYF,TRBJ2-7,TRBV6-2/TRBV6-3
CSALSGRAAEQFF,TRBJ2-1,TRBV29-1
CASSLAASQNEKLFF,TRBJ1-4,TRBV7-2
CASSPVASYEQYF,TRBJ2-7,TRBV6-6
CASSYEPGLGQFF,TRBJ2-1,TRBV6-5
CASRLAGETYNEQFF,TRBJ2-1,TRBV5-1
CASSNPTQNTGELFF,TRBJ2-2,TRBV7-9
CAWGGQGTEAFF,TRBJ1-1,TRBV30
CAPGRGMGSNQPQHF,TRBJ1-5,TRBV6-5
CASSYASGNNYGYTF,TRBJ1-2,TRBV6-6
CASSLGDRGRNEKLFF,TRBJ1-4,TRBV5-1
CASNGLAGEAETQYF,TRBJ2-5,TRBV6-5
CASSPGQGNSPLHF,TRBJ1-6,TRBV5-1
CASSEAPGAWGGSNQPQHF,TRBJ1-5,TRBV6-1
CASSFRLAGLPDTQYF,TRBJ2-3,TRBV7-8
CASSVGRGQPEAFF,TRBJ1-1,TRBV9
CASSFLSGGYEQYF,TRBJ2-7,TRBV27
CASSFVTALDTQYF,TRBJ2-3,TRBV5-1
CASSVGELGQFNYGYTF,TRBJ1-2,TRBV9
CASTPLGGGPQPQHF,TRBJ1-5,TRBV19
CASSADRNYGYTF,TRBJ1-2,TRBV5-1
CASSLDETGTNYGGYTF,TRBJ1-2,TRBV7-2
CASSATGTTPYEQYF,TRBJ2-7,TRBV9
CASSPPGTYNEQFF,TRBJ2-1,TRBV6-5
CASSHGYAGGAETQYF,TRBJ2-5,TRBV3-1/TRBV3-2
CASSVSSGRGYEQYF,TRBJ2-7,TRBV9
CASRPGQGEGYTF,TRBJ1-2,TRBV6-5
CATRDSSYNEQFF,TRBJ2-1,TRBV6-6